Presented here are 26 T cell receptor beta chains from one specimen sequenced in a study of read filtering for tumor transcriptome and immune sequencing. This library used around 400 ng RNA and molecular barcoded adaptors spanning alpha/delta and beta/gamma chains. MiXCR, applied by TCRdb to the reads, yields one record per CDR3 protein. The sample contains 35,000 to 55,000 distinct CDR3 sequences, approximately 12% of which appear only once. The sequencing sample was made of a population of CD138-negative cells sorted from bone marrow. The receptor source for this set is a donor at least 40 years old with multiple myeloma.

This clonotype was seen at least ten times. The chain's CDR3 is CATNQGFSDTQYF. The CDR3 nucleotides are TGTGCCACCAACCAGGGTTTCTCAGATACGCAGTATTTT. The chain couples TRBV6-2 or TRBV6-3 to TRBJ2-3; a weak D match, TRBD1 (5 bases). The length of the CDR3 is 13 residues. Germline V gene sequence: CDR1 MNHEY, CDR2 SVGEGT. Trimming left V 10 bases short and J 4 bases short, with 15 bases between.

In this sample, this clonotype turned up many times. The chain links TRBV5-1 to TRBJ1-4; 7 nucleotides match TRBD1. Germline V lookup: CDR1 SGHRS, CDR2 YFSETQ. Unmatched junction bases numbered 14, after V lost 6 bases and J lost 6 bases. The CDR3 sequence is 16 residues long. The CDR3: CASTLHPGTDDEKLFF. In DNA, the CDR3 is TGCGCCAGCACTCTTCATCCGGGGACAGATGATGAAAAACTGTTTTTT.

In its sample, this clonotype was seen many times. The rearrangement links TRBV5-1 to TRBJ1-1; possibly TRBD1 for D (6 bases). This CDR3 spans 11 amino acids. With 0 bases removed from V and 10 bases from J, the gap between germline ends came to 7 bases. In germline, CDR1 is SGHRS, CDR2 YFSETQ. This CDR3 is CASSLDRVAFF. CDR3 bases: TGCGCCAGCAGCTTGGACAGGGTAGCTTTCTTT.

On this clonotype: This may stem from a read error, because a much larger clone lies one nucleotide away. The chain is built from TRBV11-2 and TRBJ2-5, with a weak D call TRBD1 (5 bases). The CDR3 has 14 amino acids. Trimming left V 0 bases short and J 5 bases short, with 10 bases between. Per the germline V gene, CDR1 is SGHAT and CDR2 is FQNNGV. CDR3 bases: TGTGCCAGCAGCTTAGATCGCAGGGATGAGACCCAGTACTTC. As protein: CASSLDRRDETQYF.

This clonotype occurred many times. The gene calls are TRBV27 and TRBJ2-3, with D perhaps TRBD2 (6 bases). The CDR3 has 14 residues. Trimming removed 6 bases at V and 2 bases at J, with 12 bases between. The V gene's germline CDR1 is MNHEY and CDR2 SMNVEV (reference sequence). Written as DNA, the CDR3 is TGTGCCAGCAGGGTAGCGGTCTTCACAGATACGCAGTATTTT. Residues: CASRVAVFTDTQYF.

At least ten counts were recorded for this clonotype. The chain has TRBV19 and TRBJ2-5; D possibly uses TRBD1 or TRBD2 (5 bases each). The germline CDR1 and CDR2 sequences are LNHDA and SQIVND (reference sequence). The length of the CDR3 is 14 residues. Trimming removed 7 bases at V and 2 bases at J, with 14 bases between. CDR3 amino acids: CASTAGTDQETQYF. CDR3 in DNA: TGTGCCAGTACCGCCGGGACGGATCAAGAGACCCAGTACTTC.

Many counts were recorded for this clonotype. The CDR3 loop reads CASRQSGNTGELFF. DNA of the CDR3: TGTGCCAGCAGGCAAAGCGGGAACACCGGGGAGCTGTTTTTT. V is TRBV7-9 and J is TRBJ2-2, with a tentative D call TRBD2 (5 bases). The CDR3 is 14 residues long. With 6 bases removed from V and 1 base from J, the gap between germline ends came to 9 bases. The V gene's germline CDR1 is SEHNR and CDR2 FQNEAQ (reference sequence).

This clonotype came up many times. The V call is TRBV6-2 or TRBV6-3, the J call TRBJ2-1; TRBD1 matches at 7 bases. The V segment lost 6 bases and the J segment 7 bases; nucleotides outside the gene matches: 3. The CDR3 totals 12 residues. Germline V CDR1 and CDR2: MNHEY, SVGEGT. The CDR3 region is CASSLTGNEQFF. Here the CDR3 DNA reads TGTGCCAGCAGCCTGACAGGGAATGAGCAGTTCTTC.

The chain uses TRBV20-1 and TRBJ2-1, with a possible D match to TRBD1 (5 bases). Trimming pared 0 bases from V and 4 bases from J, leaving 16 bases between. The length of the CDR3 is 16 residues. Germline CDR1 reads DFQATT; CDR2 reads SNEGSKA (reference sequence). The CDR3 DNA reads TGCAGTGCTAGAGACCCCCAGGGCAGTTCTTACAATGAGCAGTTCTTC. Residues: CSARDPQGSSYNEQFF.

This clonotype was recorded many times. This rearrangement joins TRBV7-8 to TRBJ1-1, with a tentative D call TRBD1 (5 bases). Germline loops: CDR1 SGHVS, CDR2 FQNEAQ. This CDR3 is built from 13 residues. Trimming removed 2 bases at V and 10 bases at J, with 14 bases between. The CDR3 bases are TGTGCCAGCAGCTTAAGAATAGCAGGGCTAGCTTTCTTT. Its protein is CASSLRIAGLAFF.

This clonotype appeared many times. The chain employs TRBV5-4 and TRBJ2-2, with TRBD1 matching over 7 bases. The J segment lost 2 bases and the V segment lost 5 bases, leaving 6 bases of the junction unmatched. This CDR3 is built from 15 residues. The germline gives CDR1 SGHNT, CDR2 YYREEE (reference sequence). This CDR3 reads CASRTGQTNTGELFF. CDR3 nucleotide sequence: TGTGCCAGCAGGACGGGACAGACTAACACCGGGGAGCTGTTTTTT.

A note on this clonotype: The conserved phenylalanine or tryptophan is not found at the CDR3 terminus, so this likely reflects a read error. The chain links TRBV12-3 or TRBV12-4 to TRBJ1-5; no clear D gene. This CDR3 spans 16 amino acids. CDR3 in amino acids: CASSLRWLKSNQAQHI. In nucleotides, the CDR3 is TGTGCCAGCAGTCTGAGATGGTTGAAGAGCAATCAGGCCCAGCATATT.

This clonotype was seen at least ten times. The chain couples TRBV25-1 to TRBJ2-2, with a possible D match to TRBD2 (6 bases). The germline V and J ends were trimmed by 3 bases and 2 bases, with 13 bases remaining between them. The length of the CDR3 is 16 residues. In germline, CDR1 is MGHDK, CDR2 SYGVNS. The CDR3 nucleotides are TGTGCCAGCAGTGATTGGATAGCGGATAACACCGGGGAGCTGTTTTTT. Protein: CASSDWIADNTGELFF.

This rearrangement joins TRBV11-2 to TRBJ2-1, with D perhaps TRBD2 (6 bases). The ends were cut back, 5 bases at V and 5 bases at J, with 25 bases in the middle. The V gene's germline CDR1 is SGHAT and CDR2 FQNNGV. The CDR3 covers 18 residues. The DNA for the CDR3 is TGTGCCAGCAGCCCCCTCCGACGGCTAGCGACCCGTCACAATGAGCAGTTCTTC. Protein: CASSPLRRLATRHNEQFF.

The table lists this clonotype with many counts. The V and J genes are TRBV6-6 and TRBJ2-5; perhaps TRBD1 as D (5 bases). Trimming pared 7 bases from V and 2 bases from J, leaving 17 bases between. The CDR3 covers 15 residues. The germline gives CDR1 MNHNY, CDR2 SVGAGI (reference sequence). The CDR3 loop reads CASTRGATVQETQYF. The CDR3 DNA sequence: TGTGCCAGCACTAGGGGCGCGACAGTGCAAGAGACCCAGTACTTC.

Ten or more counts support this clonotype. The chain is built from TRBV5-5 and TRBJ2-1; 8 bases agree with TRBD2. CDR1 is SGHKS, CDR2 YYEKEE, per germline (reference sequence). Trimming at V came to 5 bases and at J to 8 bases, leaving 12 bases not matched to a gene. The CDR3 is 15 amino acids. The DNA for the CDR3 is TGTGCCAGCAGACGGGGGGGACTGGGAAACGATGAGCAGTTCTTC. Amino acid sequence: CASRRGGLGNDEQFF.

This clonotype was picked up many times. The genes are TRBV20-1 and TRBJ2-1, with 7 bases that match TRBD2. Per the germline V gene, CDR1 is DFQATT and CDR2 is SNEGSKA (reference sequence). V shed 0 bases and J 4 bases; nucleotides not matched to a gene: 6. The CDR3 is 15 amino acids. CDR3 in amino acids: CSARDQVAGYNEQFF. In DNA form, the CDR3 reads TGCAGTGCTAGAGATCAAGTAGCGGGTTACAATGAGCAGTTCTTC.

The table lists this clonotype with many counts. The chain is built from TRBV12-3 or TRBV12-4 and TRBJ1-2; D is unresolved. This CDR3 spans 13 amino acids. Trimming took 6 bases from V and 5 from J, leaving 13 bases between them. The CDR3 sequence is CASSPGREYGYTF. In DNA, the CDR3 is TGTGCCAGCAGCCCCGGACGGGAATATGGCTACACCTTC.

In its sample, this clonotype was seen many times. CDR3 DNA: TGTGCCAGCAGCTTCAGGGGGCGAGACTACGAGCAGTACTTC. It codes for CASSFRGRDYEQYF. The chain has TRBV7-2 and TRBJ2-7, with 8 bases matching TRBD1. CDR3 length equals 14 residues. Germline CDR1 reads SGHTA; CDR2 reads FQGNSA. V dropped 3 bases and J dropped 3; count of bases not matched to a gene: 4.

In this sample, this clonotype turned up many times. The chain is built from TRBV27 and TRBJ1-1; possibly TRBD1 for D (6 bases). The germline gives CDR1 MNHEY, CDR2 SMNVEV (reference sequence). V was cut by 2 bases and J by 6 bases, with 13 bases left in between. The CDR3 loop spans 14 amino acids. Here the CDR3 reads CASSLVGGGPEAFF. In DNA, the CDR3 is TGTGCCAGCAGTTTAGTAGGGGGGGGACCTGAAGCTTTCTTT.

This clonotype appeared once. The junction departs from the called germline gene at one end, perhaps through a read error. The chain links TRBV5-1 to TRBJ1-1; tentatively, D is TRBD1 (5 bases). The CDR3 extends over 14 amino acids. Germline V gene lookup returns CDR1 SGHRS and CDR2 YFSETQ. The CDR3 DNA sequence: TGCGCCTGCAGCTTGGCGGGACGATACACTGAAGCTTTCTTT. Its protein product is CACSLAGRYTEAFF.

For this clonotype: A much larger clone lies a single base off, so this may be a read error. The chain uses TRBV5-5 and TRBJ2-3, with TRBD1 matching 12 bases. Germline CDR1 and CDR2: SGHKS and YYEKEE (reference sequence). J lost 8 bases, V lost 0 bases, and 7 bases had no gene match. CDR3 size: 16 residues. The CDR3 loop is CASSLAGTGGLGTQYF. The CDR3 nucleotides are TGTGCCAGCAGCTTGGCCGGGACAGGGGGCTTGGGTACGCAGTATTTT.

At least ten counts were recorded for this clonotype. Its ends do not fully match the called genes, so a read error is possible. This chain joins TRBV18 and TRBJ2-7; 9 bases map to TRBD1. The CDR3 has 13 amino acids. Germline V gives CDR1 KGHSH, CDR2 LQKENI. CDR3 sequence reads: CTSSQGAIYEQYF. DNA of the CDR3: TGTACCAGCTCACAGGGGGCTATCTACGAGCAGTACTTC.

Points on this clonotype: A far bigger clonotype differs at one base, so this is likely a read error. The chain links TRBV6-1 to TRBJ2-1, with 11 bases lining up with TRBD2. The CDR3 has 16 residues. V dropped 5 bases and J dropped 8; count of bases not matched to a gene: 11. Germline CDR1 reads MNHNS; CDR2 reads SASEGT. The chain's CDR3 is CASSLPIAGGQDEQFF. The CDR3 region has the DNA TGTGCCAGCAGTCTCCCTATAGCGGGAGGGCAAGATGAGCAGTTCTTC.

This clonotype was found many times. The chain has TRBV18 and TRBJ2-3; D is perhaps TRBD2 (5 bases). V was cut by 1 base and J by 5 bases, with 7 bases left in between. Per the germline V gene, CDR1 is KGHSH and CDR2 is LQKENI. This CDR3 is built from 13 residues. The CDR3 DNA reads as TGTGCCAGCTCACCACAGCGGCTAGATACGCAGTATTTT. It yields the protein CASSPQRLDTQYF.

In this sample, this clonotype turned up many times. The chain links TRBV12-3 or TRBV12-4 to TRBJ2-1; 9 nucleotides line up with TRBD1. The CDR3 contains 16 residues. Trimming at V came to 4 bases and at J to 6 bases, leaving 10 bases not matched to a gene. The CDR3 region has the DNA TGTGCCAGCAGTTCTCCGGGACAGGGTAGGGGCAATGAGCAGTTCTTC. Translating gives CASSSPGQGRGNEQFF.